One sample yielded the 9 T cell receptor beta chains listed below, sequenced in a study of T cell responses to AZD1222 COVID-19 vaccine. The assay was immunoSEQ multiplex PCR, and TCRdb's table has in-frame clones only and misses some. The sample records about 75,000 clones, approximately 90% being singletons. Here the sequenced sample was peripheral blood, taken 28 days after the second dose of the MenACWY control vaccine. Every receptor here comes from an adult who received the MenACWY meningococcal vaccine as a control.

The chain combines TRBV19 with TRBJ1-2; D ambiguous. Per the germline V gene, CDR1 is LNHDA and CDR2 is SQIVND (reference sequence). The CDR3 contains 14 residues. V shed 5 bases and J shed 4 bases, with 14 bases lying between them. This CDR3 reads CASSPPSGGYGYTF. DNA for the CDR3: TGTGCCAGTAGTCCCCCGAGTGGAGGCTATGGCTACACCTTC.

J is TRBJ2-2 and V is TRBV19, with D perhaps TRBD1 or TRBD2 (7 bases each). The germline V and J ends were trimmed by 2 bases and 3 bases, with 13 bases remaining between them. The germline V gene has CDR1 LNHDA and CDR2 SQIVND (reference sequence). CDR3 length: 16 residues. CDR3 in amino acids: CASSISAGGDTGELFF. The CDR3, as DNA: TGTGCCAGTAGTATATCGGCAGGGGGGGACACCGGGGAGCTGTTTTTT. The complete variable domain, with remaining parts taken from reference TRBV19 and TRBJ2-2, reads DGGITQSPKYLFRKEGQNVTLSCEQNLNHDAMYWYRQDPGQGLRLIYYSQIVNDFQKGDIAEGYSVSREKKESFPLTVTSAQKNPTAFYLCASSISAGGDTGELFFGEGSRLTVL.

The chain has TRBV4-1 and TRBJ1-1, with a weak D call TRBD1 (5 bases). Germline-derived CDR1 and CDR2 are MGHRA and YSYEKL. V was clipped by 1 base and J by 6 bases, with 15 bases between them. The CDR3 is made up of 15 amino acids. The CDR3 loop reads CASSQVHQGFAEAFF. The CDR3 DNA is TGCGCCAGCAGCCAAGTACACCAGGGTTTCGCTGAAGCTTTCTTT.

The chain is built from TRBV2 and TRBJ1-3; TRBD1 aligns across 7 bases. The CDR3 totals 15 residues. The germline V gene encodes CDR1 SNHLY and CDR2 FYNNEI. Losses at the gene ends were 6 bases for V and 8 bases for J; bases not matched to a gene: 13. For the CDR3, the DNA is TGTGCCAGCAGCATACAGGGGTCTGTTTGGGACACCATATATTTT. Translating it yields CASSIQGSVWDTIYF.

The genes are TRBV9 and TRBJ2-7, with D perhaps given as TRBD1 or TRBD2 (5 bases each). From germline, CDR1 is SGDLS and CDR2 YYNGEE. The length of the CDR3 is 15 residues. The V end lost 0 bases, the J end lost 0 bases, and 10 bases lay between the germline ends. The CDR3 nucleotides are TGTGCCAGCAGCGTAGATGGGGACGCCTCCTACGAGCAGTACTTC. It yields the protein CASSVDGDASYEQYF.

The chain carries TRBV6-5 and TRBJ1-4; maybe TRBD1 (5 bases). Germline V CDR1 and CDR2: MNHEY, SVGAGI. The CDR3 covers 14 residues. The V end lost 4 bases, the J end lost 3 bases, and 9 bases lay between the germline ends. In DNA, the CDR3 is TGTGCCAGCAGTTCAGGGTTGGCTAATGAAAAACTGTTTTTT. It translates to CASSSGLANEKLFF.

The J gene is TRBJ1-1, the V gene TRBV7-2; TRBD1 aligns across 7 bases. V shed 0 bases and J 1 base; nucleotides not matched to a gene: 14. The length of the CDR3 is 19 residues. The V gene's germline CDR1 is SGHTA and CDR2 FQGNSA. The CDR3 DNA sequence: TGTGCCAGCAGCTTAGCCCCGGCAGGGGGTAGGACCAAGAACACTGAAGCTTTCTTT. Residues: CASSLAPAGGRTKNTEAFF.

The V call is TRBV15, the J call TRBJ1-6; D gene uncertain. The CDR3 extends over 14 amino acids. Per the germline V gene, CDR1 is LNHNV and CDR2 is YYDKDF (reference sequence). V was cut by 5 bases and J by 0 bases, with 5 bases left in between. The CDR3 coding sequence is TGTGCCACCAGCGGGTTCTCCTATAATTCACCCCTCCACTTT. Protein product: CATSGFSYNSPLHF.

V gene TRBV11-2 combines with J gene TRBJ1-1, with D possibly TRBD1 on 6 matching bases. This CDR3 contains 15 residues. Germline V gene lookup returns CDR1 SGHAT and CDR2 FQNNGV. Trimming took off 4 bases at V and 0 bases at J, with 12 bases between the two ends. CDR3 amino acids: CASSSTGLMNTEAFF. The CDR3 region has the DNA TGTGCCAGCAGCTCAACAGGGCTCATGAACACTGAAGCTTTCTTT.